This TCR beta chain is from a study of shared clonotypes between healthy human individuals. Trimming took 4 bases from V and 14 from J; bases not matched to a gene: 16. The CDR3 runs 15 residues. Per the germline V gene, CDR1 is SGHNT and CDR2 is YYREEE (reference sequence). The method was immunoSEQ multiplex PCR; TCRdb's version includes in-frame clones alone and lacks a portion of them. The table lists about 340,000 clones, more than 60% of them singletons. The clonotype comes from a man aged 30 to 45 in good health. The sample was memory CD4+ T cells sorted from blood. Documented subset: CD45RA-negative fraction. This chain uses TRBV5-4 with TRBJ2-4; TRBD2 matches 9 bases. The CDR3 DNA is TGTGCCAGCAGCCCGGGGTTTAGCGGGAGCTCCGCCAAGTACTTC. Encoded protein: CASSPGFSGSSAKYF.